This TCR beta chain was captured by sequencing in a study of shared clonotypes between healthy human individuals. Points from the study as a whole: A handful of donors had around 5% of their naive CD4 clonotypes in common. Depth was large, yet rarefaction showed that sorted-subset sequencing was incomplete.

The germline CDR1 and CDR2 sequences are LNHDA and SQIVND (reference sequence). V lost 4 bases, J lost 3 bases, and 13 bases lay in between. The CDR3 covers 15 residues. The method was immunoSEQ multiplex PCR; TCRdb's version includes in-frame clones alone and lacks a portion of them. The sample records roughly 2,000,000 clones, approximately 94% being singletons. A note on this clone: The target antigen is unknown.

Cells designated naive CD8 were CD45RO-negative and were positively selected for CCR7, with terminally differentiated effector memory CD45RA+ cells excluded. Sequencing was done on a sample of naive CD8+ T cells sorted from blood. This clonotype was sampled from a man between 18 and 35 years old in good health. This chain connects TRBV19 to TRBJ2-1, with D maybe TRBD2 (5 bases). CDR3: CASSKLVAFYNEQFF. The DNA of the CDR3 is TGTGCCAGTAGTAAACTAGTCGCCTTCTACAATGAGCAGTTCTTC.